A single sample is the source of the 28 T cell receptor beta chains below, sequenced in a study of shared clonotypes between healthy human individuals. TCRdb keeps only in-frame clones here, not all; method: immunoSEQ multiplex PCR. Of under 2.5 million clones in the sample, 80% to 95% were seen once. The material sequenced was naive CD4+ T cells from PBMCs. As for subset: CD45RA+ positively selected. All receptors come from a man aged 18 to 29 in good health. Some clones in this sample may be carry-over from other donors' samples.

The chain joins TRBV29-1 to TRBJ2-6, with no clear D. Trimming left V 0 bases short and J 3 bases short, with 12 bases between. This CDR3 spans 16 amino acids. Germline V lookup: CDR1 SQVTM, CDR2 ANQGSEA. CDR3 sequence (DNA): TGCAGCGTTGAAGAGCCGGTAGGGTATGGGGCCAACGTCCTGACTTTC. Translation: CSVEEPVGYGANVLTF. Filled out from reference TRBV29-1 and TRBJ2-6, the complete variable domain reads SAVISQKPSRDICQRGTSLTIQCQVDSQVTMMFWYRQQPGQSLTLIATANQGSEATYESGFVIDKFPISRPNLTFSTLTVSNMSPEDSSIYLCSVEEPVGYGANVLTFGAGSRLTVL.

The chain couples TRBV13 to TRBJ2-7, with TRBD1 matching 7 bases. CDR3 length: 14 residues. Losses at the gene ends were 2 bases for V and 3 bases for J; bases not matched to a gene: 4. Per the germline V gene, CDR1 is PRHDT and CDR2 is FYEKMQ (reference sequence). For the CDR3, the DNA is TGTGCCAGCAGCTTATTGGCAGGGGGCTACGAGCAGTACTTC. This encodes CASSLLAGGYEQYF.

The chain uses TRBV19 and TRBJ2-7, with a possible D match to TRBD1 (6 bases). Looked up from germline, CDR1 is LNHDA and CDR2 is SQIVND (reference sequence). Trimming stripped 1 base from V and 7 bases from J, with 23 bases between. The CDR3 loop spans 17 amino acids. The CDR3 DNA follows: TGTGCCAGTAGTATAGGCCCCAAGTGGGGCAGGGGACCAGAGCAGTACTTC. Translated, it gives CASSIGPKWGRGPEQYF. The complete variable domain, with remaining parts taken from reference TRBV19 and TRBJ2-7, reads DGGITQSPKYLFRKEGQNVTLSCEQNLNHDAMYWYRQDPGQGLRLIYYSQIVNDFQKGDIAEGYSVSREKKESFPLTVTSAQKNPTAFYLCASSIGPKWGRGPEQYFGPGTRLTVT.

V is TRBV5-1 and J is TRBJ1-2; D gene ambiguous. Per the germline V gene, CDR1 is SGHRS and CDR2 is YFSETQ. This CDR3 has 16 amino acids. V lost 0 bases to trimming and J lost 0 bases, with 12 bases between them. CDR3 loop: CASSLGQVRANYGYTF. CDR3 in DNA: TGCGCCAGCAGCTTGGGACAAGTGCGGGCTAACTATGGCTACACCTTC. The complete variable domain, with remaining parts taken from reference TRBV5-1 and TRBJ1-2, reads KAGVTQTPRYLIKTRGQQVTLSCSPISGHRSVSWYQQTPGQGLQFLFEYFSETQRNKGNFPGRFSGRQFSNSRSEMNVSTLELGDSALYLCASSLGQVRANYGYTFGSGTRLTVV.

CDR3 sequence: CASSSGTGRYYEQYF. As DNA, the CDR3 is TGCGCCTCATCCTCCGGGACAGGGAGGTACTACGAGCAGTACTTC. The rearrangement links TRBV5-1 to TRBJ2-7; the match to TRBD1 covers 9 bases. Germline V gene data show CDR1 as SGHRS and CDR2 as YFSETQ. CDR3 length: 15 residues. Trimming cost V 10 bases and J 3 bases; bases outside gene matches: 14.

This chain uses TRBV5-8 with TRBJ1-5; possible D gene TRBD1, 5 bases. Germline-derived CDR1 and CDR2 are SGHTS and YDEGEE. The germline V and J ends were trimmed by 7 bases and 2 bases, with 22 bases remaining between them. This CDR3 spans 17 amino acids. The CDR3 sequence is CASGRTSRIGGNQPQHF. CDR3 in DNA: TGTGCCAGCGGAAGGACATCGCGGATTGGGGGCAATCAGCCCCAGCATTTT.

V and J are TRBV6-6 and TRBJ2-3; D unclear. Germline V lookup: CDR1 MNHNY, CDR2 SVGAGI (reference sequence). V lost 4 bases and J lost 2, with 10 bases in between. The CDR3 is 14 residues long. The CDR3 sequence is CASSSLSDTDTQYF. The CDR3 coding sequence is TGTGCCAGCAGTTCACTATCTGACACAGATACGCAGTATTTT.

The rearrangement uses TRBV5-1 and TRBJ2-5; 8 nucleotides match TRBD1. CDR1 is SGHRS, CDR2 YFSETQ, per germline. Losses at the gene ends were 4 bases for V and 4 bases for J; bases not matched to a gene: 6. CDR3 length equals 14 residues. The CDR3 nucleotides are TGCGCCAGCAGCATCGGACAGGGACGAGAGACCCAGTACTTC. It translates to CASSIGQGRETQYF.

The chain joins TRBV11-2 to TRBJ2-1; D is unclear. The CDR3 extends over 14 amino acids. V dropped 1 base and J dropped 4 bases, with 8 bases sitting between them. Germline CDR1 reads SGHAT; CDR2 reads FQNNGV. The CDR3 loop is CASSLGNSYNEQFF. CDR3 sequence (DNA): TGTGCCAGCAGCTTAGGGAACTCATACAATGAGCAGTTCTTC.

The rearrangement joins TRBV29-1 to TRBJ2-4; D uncertain. The ends were cut back, 7 bases at V and 1 base at J, with 8 bases in the middle. The CDR3 has 12 amino acids. CDR1 is SQVTM and CDR2 is ANQGSEA in the germline V gene. CDR3 sequence: CSAREAKNIQYF. The DNA of the CDR3 is TGCAGCGCCCGAGAGGCCAAAAACATTCAGTACTTC.

The chain's CDR3 is CASSVAGPSTDTQYF. The CDR3 DNA sequence: TGTGCCAGCAGTGTAGCGGGGCCTAGCACAGATACGCAGTATTTT. The V call is TRBV2, the J call TRBJ2-3; 8 positions agree with TRBD2. V lost 4 bases to trimming and J lost 0 bases; unmatched junction nucleotides: 3. The length of the CDR3 is 15 residues. CDR1 SNHLY and CDR2 FYNNEI come from the germline V gene.

This rearrangement joins TRBV28 to TRBJ2-2, with D possibly TRBD1 on 6 matching bases. The CDR3 loop spans 13 amino acids. Per the germline V gene, CDR1 is MDHEN and CDR2 is SYDVKM. V gave up 8 bases and J gave up 2 bases, with 9 bases separating them. CDR3 sequence (DNA): TGTGCCAGCGGGACACCTAACACCGGGGAGCTGTTTTTT. This translates into CASGTPNTGELFF. The variable domain in full, with the rest retrieved from reference TRBV28 and TRBJ2-2, is DVKVTQSSRYLVKRTGEKVFLECVQDMDHENMFWYRQDPGLGLRLIYFSYDVKMKEKGDIPEGYSVSREKKERFSLILESASTNQTSMYLCASGTPNTGELFFGEGSRLTVL.

This chain links TRBV18 with TRBJ1-4, with D perhaps TRBD1 (6 bases). Per the germline V gene, CDR1 is KGHSH and CDR2 is LQKENI. Trimming cost V 1 base and J 5 bases, with 8 bases left between them. This CDR3 spans 14 amino acids. Written as DNA, the CDR3 is TGTGCCAGCTCACCACGACAGGAGAATGAAAAACTGTTTTTT. Amino acid sequence: CASSPRQENEKLFF. Drawing the rest from reference TRBV18 and TRBJ1-4, the complete variable domain is NAGVMQNPRHLVRRRGQEARLRCSPMKGHSHVYWYRQLPEEGLKFMVYLQKENIIDESGMPKERFSAEFPKEGPSILRIQQVVRGDSAAYFCASSPRQENEKLFFGSGTQLSVL.

The rearrangement uses TRBV27 and TRBJ2-3, with a possible D match to TRBD1 (6 bases). Germline V gene data show CDR1 as MNHEY and CDR2 as SMNVEV (reference sequence). Trimming left V 4 bases short and J 5 bases short, with 19 bases between. This CDR3 has 16 amino acids. CDR3 DNA sequence: TGTGCCAGCAGTTCCTGGATTGGACAGAGAAAAGATACGCAGTATTTT. It is translated as CASSSWIGQRKDTQYF.

This chain links TRBV10-3 with TRBJ1-4; 8 bases agree with TRBD1. This CDR3 is 14 amino acids long. The ends lost 7 bases at V and 7 bases at J; junction bases unmatched: 8. Germline V gene data show CDR1 as ENHRY and CDR2 as SYGVKD. CDR3 DNA: TGTGCCATCAAAGAGGGGACAGGTGGTGAAAAACTGTTTTTT. Translated: CAIKEGTGGEKLFF.

The chain is built from TRBV10-3 and TRBJ2-7, with TRBD2 matching 8 bases. Losses at the gene ends were 11 bases for V and 4 bases for J; bases not matched to a gene: 13. The CDR3 consists of 14 residues. CDR1 is ENHRY, CDR2 SYGVKD, per germline. This CDR3 is CAARGGTQPYEQYF. As DNA, the CDR3 is TGTGCCGCCCGGGGGGGGACGCAGCCTTACGAGCAGTACTTC.

This chain joins TRBV11-2 and TRBJ2-3, with 13 bases fitting TRBD2. V was clipped by 2 bases and J by 4 bases; unmatched bases: 6. Germline assignment: CDR1 SGHAT and CDR2 FQNNGV. This CDR3 is 17 amino acids long. CDR3 bases: TGTGCCAGCAGCTTATTCCGGACTAGCGGGAGTGCAGATACGCAGTATTTT. It codes for CASSLFRTSGSADTQYF.

The chain has TRBV7-2 and TRBJ2-3; D not certain. This CDR3 contains 15 residues. Germline V gene sequence: CDR1 SGHTA, CDR2 FQGNSA. Trimming removed 2 bases from V and 2 bases from J, with 11 bases in between. The CDR3 DNA is TGTGCCAGCAGCTTATCCCGAATTCTCACAGATACGCAGTATTTT. Translating gives CASSLSRILTDTQYF.

This clone was counted only a few times. V gene TRBV27 combines with J gene TRBJ1-1, with D uncertain. CDR3 length: 15 residues. V lost 2 bases, J lost 5 bases, and 15 bases lay in between. Germline CDR1 is MNHEY and CDR2 is SMNVEV (reference sequence). CDR3: CASSLTLLGDTEAFF. In nucleotides, the CDR3 is TGTGCCAGCAGTTTAACACTCCTCGGGGATACTGAAGCTTTCTTT.

The chain carries TRBV19 and TRBJ1-4; D call uncertain. V was cut by 5 bases and J by 7 bases, with 5 bases left in between. Germline loops: CDR1 LNHDA, CDR2 SQIVND (reference sequence). This CDR3 has 11 residues. CDR3 amino acids: CASSLREKLFF. CDR3 DNA: TGTGCCAGTAGTTTGCGTGAAAAACTGTTTTTT.

The genes are TRBV5-1 and TRBJ2-7, with 8 bases lining up with TRBD1. This CDR3 has 16 residues. CDR1 SGHRS and CDR2 YFSETQ come from the germline V gene. The junction had 7 bases not matched to a gene; V was cut back by 0 bases and J by 2 bases. In nucleotides, the CDR3 is TGCGCCAGCAGCTTGGCAGGGGGCCCGTCCCCCTACGAGCAGTACTTC. It yields the protein CASSLAGGPSPYEQYF.

For this clone: Other DNA sequences in the sample encode the same CDR3. The genes are TRBV29-1 and TRBJ1-1; D not certain. V was pared by 4 bases and J by 4 bases, with 7 bases between. The CDR3 is 11 residues long. CDR1 SQVTM and CDR2 ANQGSEA come from the germline V gene. CDR3 residues: CSVARGTEAFF. The CDR3 DNA follows: TGCAGCGTTGCTCGGGGCACTGAAGCTTTCTTT.

The chain carries TRBV7-3 and TRBJ2-6, with TRBD1 identical over 9 bases. CDR1 and CDR2 (germline): SGHTA, FQGTGA. V lost 8 bases and J lost 12; bases outside the gene matches: 5. This CDR3 region has 12 residues. The DNA for the CDR3 is TGTGCCAGCGGGAAGGACAGGGGCGTCCTGACTTTC. As protein: CASGKDRGVLTF.

This chain uses TRBV27 with TRBJ2-7; D is unresolved. The CDR3 contains 13 residues. Germline values: CDR1 MNHEY, CDR2 SMNVEV (reference sequence). With 5 bases removed from V and 2 bases from J, the gap between germline ends came to 10 bases. The CDR3 DNA sequence: TGTGCCAGCAGTCCCCTGTCTCCCTACGAGCAGTACTTC. This encodes CASSPLSPYEQYF.

V gene TRBV14 combines with J gene TRBJ2-5; D remains ambiguous. Germline CDR1 is SGHDN and CDR2 is FVKESK. The germline V and J ends were trimmed by 1 base and 5 bases, with 8 bases remaining between them. The length of the CDR3 is 13 residues. This CDR3 reads CASSQGYRETQYF. CDR3 in DNA: TGTGCCAGCAGCCAAGGATACCGGGAGACCCAGTACTTC.

The chain couples TRBV7-2 to TRBJ2-1; a weak D match, TRBD1 (8 bases). CDR3 length equals 16 residues. In germline, CDR1 is SGHTA, CDR2 FQGNSA. V shed 2 bases and J shed 9 bases, with 20 bases lying between them. The CDR3 DNA reads as TGTGCCAGCAGCTTATTCAACAGGGGGGGTTCGGGTGAGCAGTTCTTC. Its translation: CASSLFNRGGSGEQFF.

V gene TRBV7-2 combines with J gene TRBJ2-3; the D is unclear. The V gene lost 1 base and the J gene lost 0 bases, with 17 bases spanning the gap. The germline V gene has CDR1 SGHTA and CDR2 FQGNSA. This CDR3 has 18 amino acids. DNA for the CDR3: TGTGCCAGCAGCTTAGAGGGCATGCGAGGATCTAGCACAGATACGCAGTATTTT. Translating it yields CASSLEGMRGSSTDTQYF.

This sequence joins TRBV19 and TRBJ2-5; TRBD2 matches at 14 bases. The germline CDR1 and CDR2 sequences are LNHDA and SQIVND (reference sequence). This CDR3 is 15 amino acids long. J gave up 5 bases and V 4 bases, and 3 bases lay outside the gene matches. In nucleotides, the CDR3 is TGTGCCAGTAGTAGACGACTAGCGGGAGGGGAGACCCAGTACTTC. Translating gives CASSRRLAGGETQYF.